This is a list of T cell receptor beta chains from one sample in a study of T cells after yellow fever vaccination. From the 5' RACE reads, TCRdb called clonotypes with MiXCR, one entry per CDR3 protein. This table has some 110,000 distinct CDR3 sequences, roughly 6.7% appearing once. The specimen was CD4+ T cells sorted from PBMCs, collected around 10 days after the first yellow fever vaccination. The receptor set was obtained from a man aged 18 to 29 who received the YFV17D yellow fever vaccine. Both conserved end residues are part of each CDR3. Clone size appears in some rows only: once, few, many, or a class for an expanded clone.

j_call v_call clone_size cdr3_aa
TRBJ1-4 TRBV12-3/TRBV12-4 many CASSPARGQGEKLFF
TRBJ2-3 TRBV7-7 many CASSHSGEDTQYF
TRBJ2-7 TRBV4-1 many CASSPTAWTIPSYEQYF
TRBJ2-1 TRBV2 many CARTPGFDEQFF
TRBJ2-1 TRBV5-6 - CAISPGQGYNEQFF
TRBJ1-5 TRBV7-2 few CASSLQAGVRPQHF
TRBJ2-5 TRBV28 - CASRPTSGDQETQYF
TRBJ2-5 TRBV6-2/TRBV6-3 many CASSYPEQTQYF
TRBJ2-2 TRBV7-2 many CASGMGGLSTGELFF
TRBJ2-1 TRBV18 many CASSWVVRGNNEQFF
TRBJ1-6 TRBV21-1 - CASSKQLTPGANSPLHF
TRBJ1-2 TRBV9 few CASSLTGGQDYGYTF
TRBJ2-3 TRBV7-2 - CASSLAGLSTDTQYF
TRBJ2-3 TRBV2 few CASSPEMNTQYF
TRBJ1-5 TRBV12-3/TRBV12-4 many CASSLTVSQPQHF
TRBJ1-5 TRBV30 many CAWTEGAGNQPQHF
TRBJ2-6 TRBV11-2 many CASSRTSGGSKSGANVLTF
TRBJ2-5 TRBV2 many CASSAAIQETQYF
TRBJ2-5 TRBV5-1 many CASSFQGATQETQYF
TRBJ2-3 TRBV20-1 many CSVTPPVGGTDTQYF
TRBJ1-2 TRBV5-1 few CASSLTVAGEPGYTF
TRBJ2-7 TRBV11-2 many CASSLNPSGGAGEQYF
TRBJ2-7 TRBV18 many CASSPFGSTGPYEQYF
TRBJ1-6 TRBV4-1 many CASSQDEGADSPLHF
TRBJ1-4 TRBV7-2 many CASSLGGSNEKLFF
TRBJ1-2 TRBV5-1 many CASQTGVISTYGYTF
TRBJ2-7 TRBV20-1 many CSASSRQTYEQYF
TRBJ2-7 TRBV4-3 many CASSQDLEGREQYF
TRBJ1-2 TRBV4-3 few CASSPLGGHDYGYTF
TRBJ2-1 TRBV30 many CAWSVRWGNEQFF
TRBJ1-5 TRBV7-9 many CASSVTGGHQPQHF
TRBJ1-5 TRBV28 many CASSLRNQPQHF
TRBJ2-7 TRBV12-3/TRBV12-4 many CASTPGGEQYF
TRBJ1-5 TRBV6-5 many CASRQYSNQPQHF